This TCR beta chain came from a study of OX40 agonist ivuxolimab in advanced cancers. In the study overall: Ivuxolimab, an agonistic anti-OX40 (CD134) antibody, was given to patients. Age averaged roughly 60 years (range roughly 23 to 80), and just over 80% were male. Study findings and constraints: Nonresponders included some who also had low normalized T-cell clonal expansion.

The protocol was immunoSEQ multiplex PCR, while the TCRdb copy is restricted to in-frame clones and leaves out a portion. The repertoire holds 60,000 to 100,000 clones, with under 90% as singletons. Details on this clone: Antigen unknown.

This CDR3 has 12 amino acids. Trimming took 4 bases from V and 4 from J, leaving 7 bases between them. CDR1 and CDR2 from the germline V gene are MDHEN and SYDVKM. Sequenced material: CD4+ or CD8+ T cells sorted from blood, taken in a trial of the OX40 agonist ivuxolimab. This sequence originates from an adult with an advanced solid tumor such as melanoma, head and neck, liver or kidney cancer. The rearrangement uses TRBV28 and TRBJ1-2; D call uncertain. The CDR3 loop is CASSSQIYGYTF. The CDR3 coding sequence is TGTGCCAGCAGTTCACAGATCTATGGCTACACCTTC.